This T cell receptor (beta chain) is drawn from a study of human T cells and chemical hapten exposure. In TCRdb, the 5' RACE reads were re-called with MiXCR into one record per CDR3 protein. The sample has around 100,000 distinct CDR3 sequences; 19% are singletons. V lost 3 bases and J 5 bases, leaving 11 bases between the germline ends. The CDR3 consists of 13 residues. Germline CDR1 DFQATT, CDR2 SNEGSKA (reference sequence). Unfractionated whole blood was the source of the extracted total RNA. The clonotype comes from a human donor in good health. The genes are TRBV20-1 and TRBJ1-5; no firm D call. The CDR3 loop reads CSARRGNDQPQHF. The CDR3, as DNA: TGCAGTGCTAGGCGAGGGAACGATCAGCCCCAGCATTTT.